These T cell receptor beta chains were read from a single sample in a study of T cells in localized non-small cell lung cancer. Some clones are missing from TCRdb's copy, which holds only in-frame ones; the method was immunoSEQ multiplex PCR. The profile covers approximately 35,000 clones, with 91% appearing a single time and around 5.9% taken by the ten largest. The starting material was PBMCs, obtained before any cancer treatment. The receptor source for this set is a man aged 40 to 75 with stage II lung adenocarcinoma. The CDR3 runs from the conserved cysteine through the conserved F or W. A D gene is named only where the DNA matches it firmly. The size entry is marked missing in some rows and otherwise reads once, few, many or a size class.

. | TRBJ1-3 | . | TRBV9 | CASSEIGTSGNTIYF | TGTGCCAGCAGTGAGATTGGGACCTCTGGAAACACCATATATTTT
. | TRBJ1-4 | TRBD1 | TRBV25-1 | CASRQGAGEKLFF | TGTGCCAGCAGACAGGGGGCAGGTGAAAAACTGTTTTTT
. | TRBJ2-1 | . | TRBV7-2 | CASSLTSSEQFF | TGTGCCAGCAGCTTGACTAGTTCTGAGCAGTTCTTC
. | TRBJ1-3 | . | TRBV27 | CASSLGLSGNTIYF | TGTGCCAGCAGTTTAGGGCTCTCTGGAAACACCATATATTTT
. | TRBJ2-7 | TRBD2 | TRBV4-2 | CASSQVGSGSEQYF | TGTGCCAGCAGCCAAGTCGGTAGCGGGAGCGAGCAGTACTTC
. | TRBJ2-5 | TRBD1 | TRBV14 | CASSQRQGGGETQYF | TGTGCCAGCAGCCAACGACAGGGTGGAGGAGAGACCCAGTACTTC
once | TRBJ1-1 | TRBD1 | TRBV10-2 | CASSAKQGENTEAFF | TGCGCCAGCAGCGCAAAACAGGGGGAAAACACTGAAGCTTTCTTT
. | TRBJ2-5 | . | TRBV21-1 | CASSLPLGGSQETQYF | TGTGCCAGCAGCCTCCCCCTGGGGGGGAGTCAAGAGACCCAGTACTTC
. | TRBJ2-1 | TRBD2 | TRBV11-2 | CASSLVGGRSPNEQFF | TGTGCCAGCAGCTTAGTCGGCGGGAGGTCTCCCAATGAGCAGTTCTTC
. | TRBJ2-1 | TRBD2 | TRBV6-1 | CASSEPAAGGENEQFF | TGTGCCAGCAGTGAACCTGCAGCGGGAGGAGAAAATGAGCAGTTCTTC
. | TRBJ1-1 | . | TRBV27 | CASSFPNTEAFF | TGTGCCAGCAGTTTCCCCAACACTGAAGCTTTCTTT
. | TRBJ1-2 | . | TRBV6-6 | CATLGGGPQVYGYTF | TGTGCCACCCTAGGGGGGGGCCCGCAAGTATACGGCTACACCTTC
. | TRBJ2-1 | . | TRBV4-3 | CASSQDVGGYNEQFF | TGCGCCAGCAGCCAAGATGTTGGGGGCTACAATGAGCAGTTCTTC
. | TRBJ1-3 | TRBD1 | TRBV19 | CASSMTGFSGNTIYF | TGTGCCAGTAGTATGACAGGGTTCTCTGGAAACACCATATATTTT
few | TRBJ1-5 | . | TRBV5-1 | CASSLSGISNQPQHF | TGCGCCAGCAGCTTGTCGGGGATTAGCAATCAGCCCCAGCATTTT
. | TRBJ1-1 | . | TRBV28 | CASSFVTGRAFF | TGTGCCAGCAGTTTCGTGACTGGTAGGGCTTTCTTT
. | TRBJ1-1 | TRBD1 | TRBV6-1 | CASRRDRGGTEAFF | TGTGCCAGCAGGAGAGACAGGGGTGGAACTGAAGCTTTCTTT
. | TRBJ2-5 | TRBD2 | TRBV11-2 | CASSSPNSGRSQETQYF | TGTGCCAGCAGCTCACCTAATAGCGGGAGGTCTCAAGAGACCCAGTACTTC
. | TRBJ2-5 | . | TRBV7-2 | CASSLEMAGVGTQYF | TGTGCCAGCAGCTTAGAGATGGCAGGCGTAGGGACCCAGTACTTC
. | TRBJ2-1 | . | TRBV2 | CASSATSGNEQFF | TGTGCCAGCAGTGCTACTAGTGGCAATGAGCAGTTCTTC
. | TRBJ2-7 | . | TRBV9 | CASSVDRGSYEQYF | TGTGCCAGCAGCGTAGATAGGGGCTCCTACGAGCAGTACTTC
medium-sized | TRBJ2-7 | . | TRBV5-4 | CASSGAEVSYEQYF | TGTGCCAGCAGCGGCGCGGAGGTATCATACGAGCAGTACTTC
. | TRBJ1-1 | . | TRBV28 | CASSPPGTQNTEAFF | TGTGCCAGCAGCCCTCCCGGGACACAGAACACTGAAGCTTTCTTT
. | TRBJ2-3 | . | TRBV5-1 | CASSLGRQPYDTQYF | TGCGCCAGCAGCTTGGGGCGACAGCCTTACGATACGCAGTATTTT
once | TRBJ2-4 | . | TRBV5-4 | CASSLESGIQYF | TGTGCCAGCAGCTTGGAGAGCGGCATTCAGTACTTC
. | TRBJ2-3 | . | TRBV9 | CASSVGSSLDTDTQYF | TGTGCCAGCAGCGTAGGAAGTAGCTTAGACACAGATACGCAGTATTTT
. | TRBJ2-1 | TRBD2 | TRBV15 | CATSTMARLAGGYNEQFF | TGTGCCACCAGCACGATGGCCCGACTAGCGGGAGGGTACAATGAGCAGTTCTTC
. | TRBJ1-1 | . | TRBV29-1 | CSVEATGADTEAFF | TGCAGCGTTGAAGCTACGGGGGCGGACACTGAAGCTTTCTTT
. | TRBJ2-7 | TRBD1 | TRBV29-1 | CSVEPGQGSYEQYF | TGCAGCGTTGAACCGGGACAGGGATCCTACGAGCAGTACTTC
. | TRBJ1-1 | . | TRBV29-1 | CSVGPGGPGAHIF | TGCAGCGTTGGGCCCGGAGGACCAGGGGCTCACATCTTT
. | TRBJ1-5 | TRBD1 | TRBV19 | CASSPLTYRDRARYSNQPQHF | TGTGCCAGTAGTCCACTGACCTACCGGGACAGGGCCCGATATAGCAATCAGCCCCAGCATTTT
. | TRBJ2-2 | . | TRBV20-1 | CSATRTGELFF | TGCAGTGCTACACGCACCGGGGAGCTGTTTTTT
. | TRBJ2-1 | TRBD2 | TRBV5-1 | CASSLSGSLSYNEQFF | TGCGCCAGCAGCCTTAGCGGGAGTCTATCCTACAATGAGCAGTTCTTC
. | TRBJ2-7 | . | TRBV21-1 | CASSKATAGVGDEQYF | TGTGCCAGCAGCAAAGCCACAGCGGGGGTTGGCGACGAGCAGTACTTC
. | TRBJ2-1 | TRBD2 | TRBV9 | CASSGRERGNEQFF | TGTGCCAGCAGCGGCCGGGAGCGGGGCAATGAGCAGTTCTTC
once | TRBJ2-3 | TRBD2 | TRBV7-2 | CASNKREGDTQYF | TGTGCCAGCAACAAAAGGGAGGGAGACACGCAGTATTTT
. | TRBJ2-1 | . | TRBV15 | CATSRGQAPGNEQFF | TGTGCCACCAGCAGAGGGCAGGCCCCCGGCAATGAGCAGTTCTTC
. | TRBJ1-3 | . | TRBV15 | CATSRERTLGNTIYF | TGTGCCACCAGCAGAGAAAGGACCCTTGGAAACACCATATATTTT
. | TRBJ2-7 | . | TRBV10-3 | CAISLGGRDITSYEQYF | TGTGCCATCAGCTTGGGGGGGCGGGACATAACCTCCTACGAGCAGTACTTC
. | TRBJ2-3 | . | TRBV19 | CASSPGLITDTQYF | TGTGCCAGTAGTCCGGGACTGATCACAGATACGCAGTATTTT
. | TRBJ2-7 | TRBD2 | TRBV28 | CASSAFGLAGTYEQYF | TGTGCCAGCAGCGCTTTCGGACTAGCGGGGACCTACGAGCAGTACTTC
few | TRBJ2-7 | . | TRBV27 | CASSGLDGTYEQYF | TGTGCCAGCTCTGGTCTTGACGGGACCTACGAGCAGTACTTC
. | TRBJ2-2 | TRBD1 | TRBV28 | CASSPGTGNTGELFF | TGTGCCAGCAGTCCCGGGACAGGGAACACCGGGGAGCTGTTTTTT
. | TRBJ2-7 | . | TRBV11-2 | CASSSGTQSYEQYF | TGTGCCAGCAGCTCGGGGACTCAGTCCTACGAGCAGTACTTC
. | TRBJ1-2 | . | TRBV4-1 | CASSSSSGSFNYGYTF | TGCGCCAGCAGCTCCTCTTCGGGATCCTTCAACTATGGCTACACCTTC
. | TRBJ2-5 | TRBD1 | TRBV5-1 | CASRVGQGSETQYF | TGCGCCAGCAGAGTGGGACAGGGCTCCGAGACCCAGTACTTC
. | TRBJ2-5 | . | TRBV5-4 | CASSARRGMEETQYF | TGTGCCAGCAGCGCTCGCCGGGGGATGGAAGAGACCCAGTACTTC
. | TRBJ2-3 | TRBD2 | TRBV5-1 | CASSLAPASGRLDTQYF | TGCGCCAGCAGCTTGGCCCCGGCTAGCGGGAGGTTGGATACGCAGTATTTT
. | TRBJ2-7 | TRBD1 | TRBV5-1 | CASTPGRQGAEEQYF | TGCGCCAGCACTCCCGGAAGGCAGGGGGCTGAAGAGCAGTACTTC
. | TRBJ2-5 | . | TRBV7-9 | CASSRTGGGQETQYF | TGTGCCAGCAGCCGGACAGGTGGGGGGCAAGAGACCCAGTACTTC
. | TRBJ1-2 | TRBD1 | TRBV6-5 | CASSPRDRPYGYTF | TGTGCCAGCAGTCCCCGGGACAGGCCCTATGGCTACACCTTC
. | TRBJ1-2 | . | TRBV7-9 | CASSLDNSINYGYTF | TGTGCCAGCAGCTTAGACAACAGCATTAACTATGGCTACACCTTC
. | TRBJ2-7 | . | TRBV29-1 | CSVALAGEQYF | TGCAGCGTTGCATTGGCTGGAGAGCAGTACTTC